These 25 T cell receptor delta chains were sequenced from one sample in a study of Vδ1+ human thymocytes. Sequences come from RNA converted to cDNA by reverse transcription. CDR3 amplicons came from multiplex PCR with pooled V-gene forward and constant-region reverse primers. TCRdb re-called clones from the multiplex PCR reads using CATT. This sample has around 56,000 delta-chain clones, with around 16% found just once. These TCRs are of unknown antigen specificity. Study-wide findings and caveats: Thymic TRG and TRD repertoires appeared highly polyclonal.

Sequencing input: Vdelta1+ gamma-delta thymocytes from the thymus. Subset: FACS-sorted CD3+ TCRalphabeta- TCRVdelta1+ TCRVdelta2- thymocytes. These receptors were obtained from a girl less than two years old who had congenital heart surgery.

Only a few counts were recorded for this clone. J is TRDJ1 and V is TRDV1, with 8 bases fitting TRDD3. Trimming took 2 bases from V and 2 from J; bases not matched to a gene: 28. The CDR3 is 23 amino acids. Germline CDR1 is TSWWSYY and CDR2 is QGS. CDR3 region: CALGEASPGFFAGGLGPTDKLIF. The CDR3 coding sequence is TGTGCTCTTGGGGAAGCCTCGCCGGGATTTTTTGCTGGGGGACTCGGGCCTACCGATAAACTCATCTTT.

This clone was picked up a small number of times. The chain combines TRDV1 with TRDJ1; 8 positions agree with TRDD3. V was clipped by 1 base and J by 1 base; unmatched bases: 8. The CDR3 runs to 17 residues. Germline lookup yields CDR1 TSWWSYY and CDR2 QGS. CDR3 sequence: CALGEPYLGESTDKLIF. Here the CDR3 DNA reads TGTGCTCTTGGGGAACCCTATCTGGGGGAATCCACCGATAAACTCATCTTT.

The chain joins TRDV1 to TRDJ1, with 8 nucleotides matching TRDD2. The V gene end was trimmed by 0 bases and the J gene end by 0 bases; junction bases not matched to a gene: 15. This CDR3 is 20 amino acids long. Germline lookup yields CDR1 TSWWSYY and CDR2 QGS. Written as DNA, the CDR3 is TGTGCTCTTGGGGAACTCTTCCTACCGATACGTGAGGGCTACACCGATAAACTCATCTTT. Its translation: CALGELFLPIREGYTDKLIF.

There are a few counts of this clone. The rearrangement links TRDV1 to TRDJ1; 13 bases agree with TRDD3. Germline V gene sequence: CDR1 TSWWSYY, CDR2 QGS. V shed 4 bases, J shed 0 bases, and the junction held 23 bases outside the gene matches. The CDR3 runs to 23 residues. CDR3 bases: TGTGCTCTTGGGGTCGGGTTCCTTATGGGTACTGGGGGATACGAAGCGTACACCGATAAACTCATCTTT. It specifies CALGVGFLMGTGGYEAYTDKLIF.

V is TRDV1 and J is TRDJ1; TRDD3 matches 8 bases. Germline V gene lookup returns CDR1 TSWWSYY and CDR2 QGS. The CDR3 is 21 amino acids. V lost 6 bases and J lost 0; bases outside the gene matches: 24. CDR3 in DNA: TGTGCTCTTGGAAAGCTCCCCGCTGCACACACCCACTGGGGGGACACCGATAAACTCATCTTT. This gives the protein CALGKLPAAHTHWGDTDKLIF.

The rearrangement links TRDV1 to TRDJ1, with 13 bases identical to TRDD3. The germline V gene encodes CDR1 TSWWSYY and CDR2 QGS. Trimming took 5 bases from V and 0 from J; bases not matched to a gene: 15. The CDR3 contains 20 residues. CDR3 nucleotides: TGTGCTCTTGGGCTCTCTCCCGTACTGGGGGATACGCCGTACACCGATAAACTCATCTTT. Residues: CALGLSPVLGDTPYTDKLIF.

The gene calls are TRDV1 and TRDJ1; TRDD2 might be the D (6 bases). The V gene's germline CDR1 is TSWWSYY and CDR2 QGS. CDR3 size: 16 residues. Trimming stripped 0 bases from V and 6 bases from J, with 17 bases between. The CDR3 reads CALGELWASFEYKLIF. CDR3 in DNA: TGTGCTCTTGGGGAACTTTGGGCTTCCTTCGAGTATAAACTCATCTTT.

There are a few counts of this clone. The chain has TRDV1 and TRDJ1; 9 nucleotides match TRDD3. Germline CDR1 reads TSWWSYY; CDR2 reads QGS. J gave up 0 bases and V 3 bases, and 14 bases lay outside the gene matches. The CDR3 has 19 residues. The CDR3 nucleotides are TGTGCTCTTGGGGACTTCCTAGAAACTGGGGGAGGCTACACCGATAAACTCATCTTT. Translating gives CALGDFLETGGGYTDKLIF.

Only a few counts were recorded for this clone. This chain connects TRDV1 to TRDJ1; D possibly corresponds to TRDD3 (5 bases). The germline V gene has CDR1 TSWWSYY and CDR2 QGS. The length of the CDR3 is 16 residues. Trimming cost V 5 bases and J 0 bases, with 16 bases left between them. The CDR3 sequence: CALGRGVRSYTDKLIF. CDR3 nucleotide sequence: TGTGCTCTTGGGAGGGGGGTTCGATCGTACACCGATAAACTCATCTTT.

J is TRDJ1 and V is TRDV1; D perhaps matches TRDD3 (5 bases). The CDR3 covers 19 residues. Per the germline V gene, CDR1 is TSWWSYY and CDR2 is QGS. The V and J ends lost 2 bases and 2 bases respectively, with 24 bases between them. CDR3 protein: CALGESVWARPRGTDKLIF. The CDR3 DNA reads as TGTGCTCTTGGGGAATCGGTCTGGGCCCGACCCCGTGGGACCGATAAACTCATCTTT.

This sequence joins TRDV1 and TRDJ1; D gene uncertain. The V gene lost 1 base and the J gene lost 0 bases, with 15 bases spanning the gap. The CDR3 loop spans 17 amino acids. From germline, CDR1 is TSWWSYY and CDR2 QGS. In DNA form, the CDR3 reads TGTGCTCTTGGGGAACCACAGGTAGCCGGGTACACCGATAAACTCATCTTT. As protein: CALGEPQVAGYTDKLIF.

The J gene is TRDJ1, the V gene TRDV1; 13 bases are a match to TRDD3. The CDR3 length is 24 residues. Germline V lookup: CDR1 TSWWSYY, CDR2 QGS. V dropped 2 bases and J dropped 3; count of bases not matched to a gene: 27. The CDR3: CALGEGVCVPTRTTGGYAADKLIF. CDR3 sequence (DNA): TGTGCTCTTGGGGAAGGTGTCTGCGTTCCTACAAGGACGACTGGGGGATACGCAGCCGATAAACTCATCTTT.

This clone was detected a few times. The V gene is TRDV1, the J gene TRDJ1; the match to TRDD3 covers 9 bases. Trimming removed 2 bases from V and 4 bases from J; junction bases left unmatched: 11. Germline V CDR1 and CDR2: TSWWSYY, QGS. The CDR3 has 17 residues. CDR3 region: CALGEGVWGIIHDKLIF. The CDR3 coding sequence is TGTGCTCTTGGGGAAGGGGTCTGGGGGATTATCCACGATAAACTCATCTTT.

The chain joins TRDV2 to TRDJ1; D perhaps matches TRDD3 (6 bases). Trimming pared 8 bases from V and 0 bases from J, leaving 15 bases between. Per germline, CDR1 GEAIGNYY and CDR2 EKD. The CDR3 totals 14 residues. DNA of the CDR3: TGTGCCTCCGTTGGGATAGGCAACACCGATAAACTCATCTTT. Amino acid sequence: CASVGIGNTDKLIF.

The chain joins TRDV1 to TRDJ1; TRDD3 might be the D (5 bases). Germline CDR1 and CDR2: TSWWSYY and QGS. The CDR3 sequence is 19 residues long. Trimming removed 5 bases at V and 2 bases at J, with 27 bases between. Written as DNA, the CDR3 is TGTGCTCTTGGGACCCCTGGGAGGTGGGGTCCCAAAGGAACCGATAAACTCATCTTT. The encoded protein is CALGTPGRWGPKGTDKLIF.

The gene calls are TRDV1 and TRDJ1; D is undetermined. V was shortened by 2 bases and J by 0 bases, with 19 bases between the two germline ends. Germline V gene lookup returns CDR1 TSWWSYY and CDR2 QGS. There are 18 residues in the CDR3. The CDR3 protein is CALGESVPAPSYTDKLIF. CDR3 DNA: TGTGCTCTTGGGGAATCCGTGCCAGCCCCATCGTACACCGATAAACTCATCTTT.

The chain is built from TRDV1 and TRDJ1; 11 nucleotides line up with TRDD3. The CDR3 loop spans 23 amino acids. Germline CDR1 is TSWWSYY and CDR2 is QGS. The V and J ends lost 1 base and 0 bases, in that order; junction bases with no gene match: 22. CDR3 in DNA: TGTGCTCTTGGGGAACCTGATTCCTACCAGGTCGTACTGGGGGATAGACACACCGATAAACTCATCTTT. This gives the protein CALGEPDSYQVVLGDRHTDKLIF.

The chain recombines TRDV1 with TRDJ1; TRDD2 matches 7 bases. Germline CDR1 TSWWSYY, CDR2 QGS. Trimming removed 5 bases from V and 0 bases from J; junction bases left unmatched: 30. The CDR3 is 23 amino acids. CDR3 nucleotide sequence: TGTGCTCTTGGGAACAAGCTTTCCTACATTGCGGGGACTATGGCAGGATACACCGATAAACTCATCTTT. The encoded protein is CALGNKLSYIAGTMAGYTDKLIF.

This clone was seen a few times. This chain links TRDV1 with TRDJ1; 7 bases align to TRDD3. The germline V gene has CDR1 TSWWSYY and CDR2 QGS. CDR3 length equals 22 residues. V dropped 3 bases and J dropped 0; count of bases not matched to a gene: 25. The CDR3 reads CALGDAPSSILGSRAYTDKLIF. Here the CDR3 DNA reads TGTGCTCTTGGGGACGCCCCGTCCTCGATACTGGGGAGTAGAGCGTACACCGATAAACTCATCTTT.

The chain employs TRDV3 and TRDJ1; D perhaps matches TRDD3 (6 bases). The CDR3 runs to 13 residues. Germline V gives CDR1 TVYSNPD, CDR2 GDNSRS (reference sequence). Trimming took 5 bases from V and 4 from J, leaving 17 bases between them. DNA for the CDR3: TGTGCCCCTGCTCGGGGGACCGTCGATAAACTCATCTTT. Translated: CAPARGTVDKLIF.

V usage is TRDV1 and J usage is TRDJ1; 8 bases map to TRDD3. Germline loops: CDR1 TSWWSYY, CDR2 QGS. The CDR3 length is 19 residues. J gave up 3 bases and V 2 bases, and 17 bases lay outside the gene matches. In DNA, the CDR3 is TGTGCTCTTGGGGAAGACAAGGTGTACTGGGGGGACGAGGCCGATAAACTCATCTTT. Protein product: CALGEDKVYWGDEADKLIF.

The V gene is TRDV1, the J gene TRDJ1; 7 nucleotides line up with TRDD3. This CDR3 is 22 amino acids long. Germline CDR1 is TSWWSYY and CDR2 is QGS. Germline trimming cut 1 base from V and 2 bases from J; bases unmatched to any gene: 25. The CDR3: CALGERLGRALTGDLLTDKLIF. As DNA, the CDR3 is TGTGCTCTTGGGGAACGTTTGGGTAGAGCTCTTACTGGGGACCTCCTTACCGATAAACTCATCTTT.

This chain links TRDV1 with TRDJ1; TRDD2 is a possible D gene (6 bases). V gave up 4 bases and J gave up 0 bases, with 21 bases separating them. Looked up from germline, CDR1 is TSWWSYY and CDR2 is QGS. The CDR3 runs 18 residues. CDR3 protein: CALGVRILLRLDTDKLIF. The CDR3, as DNA: TGTGCTCTTGGGGTCCGCATCCTACTGCGGCTCGACACCGATAAACTCATCTTT.

In regard to this clone: The junction departs from germline at one end; a sequencing error may be responsible. The sample holds other DNA sequences that translate to the same CDR3. The chain recombines TRDV1 with TRDJ1; tentatively, D is TRDD3 (6 bases). Germline V gene data show CDR1 as TSWWSYY and CDR2 as QGS. This CDR3 spans 15 amino acids. CDR3 loop: CALGGRGAYTDKLIF. DNA of the CDR3: TGCGCTCTTGGGGGCAGGGGGGCTTACACCGATAAACTCATCTTT.

The V gene is TRDV1, the J gene TRDJ1, with 12 bases aligning to TRDD3. Losses at the gene ends were 6 bases for V and 6 bases for J; bases not matched to a gene: 32. This CDR3 region has 23 residues. CDR1 and CDR2 (germline): TSWWSYY, QGS. The CDR3 sequence is CALGDTPPFGALQHWGILHKLIF. CDR3 DNA: TGTGCTCTTGGTGACACCCCACCCTTCGGCGCCCTTCAACACTGGGGGATACTGCATAAACTCATCTTT.